This TCR beta chain was sequenced in a study of cytomegalovirus exposure and HLA in healthy donors (dated by TCRdb to 2015 to 2018). Study-wide context: In an earlier analysis of several hundred of the donors, 276 Gb of sequence data and 90 million to 130 million unique TCR beta sequences from some 170 million T cells were reported. An early release covering over 500 HLA-typed donors comprised approximately 300 gigabases of sequencing data and 65 million to 100 million unique TCR sequences. Of the roughly 400 genotyped donors, approximately 83% fell in the genetic ancestry cluster associated with self-reported Caucasian donors. The aim of the study was to test whether cataloging public T cell receptors could identify signatures of past pathogen exposure. The T cell repertoires of 666 subjects were profiled by immunosequencing and related to cytomegalovirus serostatus. In addition to the first cohort of roughly 670 subjects, a separate validation cohort of 120 different subjects was used. High-throughput TCR immunosequencing, statistical association of individual TCRs with disease status, and machine learning were combined to predict cytomegalovirus infection status. In a later analysis, previously published TCR beta repertoires from more than 500 donors were re-analyzed and high-resolution HLA genotyping was added so that TCR occurrence patterns could be studied. Rather than using new phenotypic data, the later analysis identified candidate immune exposures from TCR beta sequences and from how often those sequences occurred across donors. An earlier analysis of several hundred of the donors applied high-throughput TCR beta sequencing to assess whether each TCR beta V gene segment acted as functional or pseudogenic. Donor age, sex, ethnicity and CMV serostatus were compiled together with the repertoire data. A later genetic analysis took genome-wide SNP genotypes for about 55% of the 666 donors and used that subset as a discovery cohort. All discovery cohort repertoires had been generated using a single sequencing platform. Class I and class II HLA loci were covered by the typing at four-digit resolution. Typing coverage varied by locus: about 620-630 donors for A, B, C, DRB1 and DQB1; around 560 for DQA1; some 610 for DPA1; some 470 for DPB1. Several DR-DQ haplotypes were treated as single units for association and clustering because of strong linkage in the cohort. Among about 400 genotyped donors of the cohort, an average of about 220,000 unique TCR beta nucleotide sequences was sequenced per donor, of which approximately 18% were non-productive. The research as a whole found: The only immune exposure information available for the cohort was CMV serostatus. Because HLA typing was unavailable for some donors at each locus, only the typed subset was used in association tests. Three of the identified cytomegalovirus-associated TCR beta chains were confirmed in vitro to be specific for cytomegalovirus antigens. Correlated functional status among segregating V segments might reflect linkage disequilibrium, but an unknown experimental factor could not be ruled out. A further reported finding was that TCR beta sequences accurately predicted the HLA-A and HLA-B alleles for most subjects in the first cohort. A cluster of highly shared sequence variants was judged likely to represent a technical artifact of the sequencing pipeline. According to a later analysis, most CMV-associated TCR beta chains appeared to be HLA-restricted, and the HLA associations seemed to be driven largely by CMV exposure. According to a later analysis, TCR association rates differed among HLA loci, with DRB1 alleles showing the most associated TCRs and HLA-C alleles showing the fewest. The 87-base-pair reads could not distinguish some IMGT-functional V segments, including TRBV6-2 and TRBV6-3, so those segments were excluded. Only TCR beta chains were sequenced in this cohort, and the absence of alpha or paired-chain data limited detectable features. Most TCR sequences were observed very rarely across donors, whereas some public TCRs were present in many individuals. A later genetic analysis reported fewer N-insertions in productive TCRs among donors in an Asian-associated ancestry cluster than the roughly 700-donor mean. According to the authors, the approach could potentially be generalized to other disease states and immunological phenotypes. Because counts were too low, approximately 15 rarely observed V segments, including chromosome 9 orphons, were excluded from the earlier analysis of 500 to 700 of the donors. The study gave a list of about 150 TCR beta chains associated with cytomegalovirus. Strong co-occurrence of HLA alleles, especially DR and DQ, made assigning TCR associations to individual alleles difficult. In a later analysis, HLA-associated TCR beta chains showed more clonal expansion and lower generation probabilities than non-associated chains that were equally common. The classifier was reported to diagnose cytomegalovirus status with high specificity and sensitivity in both the original cohort and the validation cohort. In a later analysis, over 15,000 TCR beta sequences were associated with specific HLA alleles at a false discovery rate of 0.05. Several of the top co-occurrence clusters appeared to be linked to parvovirus B19, influenza, CMV and Epstein-Barr virus, according to a later analysis. V-gene and J-gene trimming of TCR beta chains was associated with a missense DCLRE1C variant in a later genetic analysis, and the association was replicated in an independent cohort. The presence/absence analyses assumed that sequencing depth was roughly uniform across donors, and that assumption may not be true. An earlier analysis of some 560 of the donors showed that most TCR beta V segments appeared in productive rearrangements either about 87% or about 30% of the time, which broadly matched IMGT annotations.

The cohort comprised fewer than 700 healthy bone marrow donors. At the time of sampling, all cohort members were nominally healthy, though unrecorded immune exposures were likely present. The donor was CMV seronegative and belonged to the group of more than 300 seronegative cohort members. Each donor provided a peripheral blood sample, and peripheral blood mononuclear cells were used for TCR beta sequencing. Genomic DNA extraction from the blood cell samples was performed with the Qiagen DNeasy Blood Extraction Kit. Preparation of the library involved the immunoSEQ multiplex PCR assay. For the multiplex PCR, a mixture combining 60 forward primers for TCR Vbeta segments and 13 reverse primers for TCR Jbeta segments was used. The CDR3 region of rearranged TCR beta genes was amplified from genomic DNA by a multiplex PCR assay. The Illumina HiSeq System was used to sequence the amplified TCR beta libraries as 87-base-pair reads. As for the original processing: Across the 666 repertoires, a later analysis counted about 81 million unique TCR beta chains, roughly 11 million of which were shared by at least two donors. Raw reads were error-corrected and collapsed into unique sequences with a nearest-neighbor algorithm that merged closely related sequences to remove PCR and sequencing errors. To assign V, D and J gene segments, CDR3 sequences were aligned to IMGT reference sequences. For a sequence to be retained, at least a six-nucleotide match to both a V gene segment and a J gene segment was required. A rearrangement counted as productive if the CDR3 had no stop codons and remained in frame with V and J, and every other rearrangement counted as non-productive. CDR3 was defined according to IMGT convention as the region running from the second conserved V-encoded cysteine to the conserved J-encoded phenylalanine. The earlier analysis of about 640 of the donors excluded any sequence lacking an unambiguous match to a single V gene segment. An earlier analysis of several hundred of the donors classified V segments as functional when productive rearrangements were above 56.7% and as segregating when the standard deviation between donors was above 5%. A statistical classification framework was built for diagnosing cytomegalovirus status from the catalog of TCR beta chain sequences. V and J gene assignment, in a later analysis, came from comparing TCR nucleotide sequences with IMGT/GENE-DB human TR gene sequences. The TCRdist pipeline was used in a later analysis to assign CDR3 sequences and most-parsimonious VDJ recombination scenarios. In a later analysis, each TCR beta chain was defined by its CDR3 amino acid sequence together with its V-gene family, and reads without a unique V-gene family were excluded. A later analysis removed 450 to 600 highly shared, low-generation-probability nucleotide sequences to deal with suspected cross-contamination and a sequencing artifact. In a later analysis, a clonal expansion index was calculated for each public chain from normalized within-repertoire ranks of inferred template counts. Generation probabilities in a later analysis came from a VDJ recombination model fitted to out-of-frame rearrangements, and those results were checked against IGoR. In a later analysis, TCR-TCR, TCR-HLA and TCR-CMV co-occurrence was scored with hypergeometric tests, and a repertoire-size bias correction was applied to TCR pairs. To estimate false discovery rates, a later analysis permuted the HLA or CMV assignments 20 times. In a later analysis, co-occurring TCRs were grouped with DBSCAN, and TCRdist sequence similarity was added when clustering was performed within HLA-allele-positive subsets. For co-occurrence clustering, repertoires with fewer than 30,000 or more than 120,000 public chains were excluded, along with about five repertoires with anomalous nucleotide sharing. Held by TCRdb, this immuneACCESS table contains in-frame sequences only and omits some clones. Under half of the omission traces to an unresolved V gene where checked; the cause of the rest is unknown. That table furnishes V, J and clone size, whereas the DNA furnished D and trimming. The sample includes some 110,000 clones, with 78% observed a single time. Approximately 2% of the sample is in the top ten clones.

Ends trimmed: V by 5 bases, J by 7 bases; bases unmatched to a gene: 5. The CDR3, from cysteine to phenylalanine, totals 13 residues. Only CDR3 DNA is held: 39 bases, read in frame from base 1. From the germline V gene (reference sequence), CDR1 is MNHEY and CDR2 is SMNVEV. Concerning this clone: Its antigen is unknown. The record has no base qualities; no much larger clone is one base away.

This TCR was sampled from a woman between 40 and 50 years old in good health and CMV-seronegative. The sample consisted of PBMCs. Recombination linked TRBV27 to TRBJ2-1, and 7 junctional nucleotides match TRBD1. The CDR3 reads as follows: CASSDRAVNEQFF. The DNA sequence follows: TGTGCCAGCAGTGACAGGGCGGTAAATGAGCAGTTCTTC.